This TCR beta chain emerged from a study of CD8+ T cells in alopecia areata. Study details: Female C3H/HeJ recipients aged roughly 7-10 weeks got skin from C3H/HeJ graft donors aged roughly 6-12 months that had spontaneous alopecia.

As for this clone: The antigen remains undetermined. Gene labels here are mouse ones. The read ends 4 residues early relative to the CDR3; the germline J gene fills the gap.

cDNA prepared by RNA extraction and subsequent reverse transcription served as the template for sequencing. TCRdb keeps only in-frame clones here, not all; method: immunoSEQ multiplex PCR. The sample presents 200,000 to 300,000 clones, none singletons. Study results and caveats: Patients shared TCRs less clearly than mice did, possibly owing to HLA. Relative to normal scalp, lesional scalp, especially alopecia totalis/universalis, showed higher clonality.

Sorting used CD4, CD8alpha, NKG2D, NKG2ACE and other markers on pooled cutaneous lymph node cells. The CDR3 runs 15 residues. Germline V gene sequence: CDR1 NNHDY, CDR2 SYVADS. J lost 0 bases, V lost 4 bases, and 4 bases had no gene match. The chain couples TRBV13-3 to TRBJ2-3; 8 nucleotides match TRBD2. The receptor was isolated from a C3H/HeJ mouse with alopecia areata. Strain haplotype at MHC: H2-k. The sequencing input was CD4+ T cells sorted from a lymph node. The CDR3 is CASSTGGSSAETLYF. CDR3 DNA, as far as it was read: TGTGCCAGCAGTACTGGGGGCTCTAGTGCAGAA.